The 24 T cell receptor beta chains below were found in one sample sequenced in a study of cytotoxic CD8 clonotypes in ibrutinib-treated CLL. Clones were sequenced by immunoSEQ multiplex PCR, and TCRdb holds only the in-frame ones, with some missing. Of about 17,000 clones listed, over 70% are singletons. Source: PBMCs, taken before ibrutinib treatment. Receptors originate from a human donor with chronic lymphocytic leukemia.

The CDR3 loop reads CASSASGTGGINYGYTF. Here the CDR3 DNA reads TGTGCCAGCAGCGCCTCCGGGACAGGGGGCATCAACTATGGCTACACCTTC. The genes are TRBV28 and TRBJ1-2, with 12 bases lining up with TRBD1. The V gene end was trimmed by 6 bases and the J gene end by 2 bases; junction bases not matched to a gene: 10. This CDR3 region has 17 residues. The V gene's germline CDR1 is MDHEN and CDR2 SYDVKM.

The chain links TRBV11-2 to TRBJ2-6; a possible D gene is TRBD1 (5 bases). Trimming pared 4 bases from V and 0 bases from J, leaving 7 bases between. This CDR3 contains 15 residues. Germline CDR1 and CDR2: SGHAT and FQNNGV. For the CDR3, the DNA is TGTGCCAGCAGCTCGGACATCTCTGGGGCCAACGTCCTGACTTTC. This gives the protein CASSSDISGANVLTF.

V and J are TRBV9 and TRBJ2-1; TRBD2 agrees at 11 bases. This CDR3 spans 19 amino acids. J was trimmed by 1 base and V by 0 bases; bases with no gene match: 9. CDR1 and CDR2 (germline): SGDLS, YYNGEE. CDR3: CASSVALAGGLTSYNEQFF. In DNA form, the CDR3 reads TGTGCCAGCAGCGTAGCCCTAGCGGGAGGACTCACATCCTACAATGAGCAGTTCTTC. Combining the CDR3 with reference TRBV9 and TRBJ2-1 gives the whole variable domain DSGVTQTPKHLITATGQRVTLRCSPRSGDLSVYWYQQSLDQGLQFLIQYYNGEERAKGNILERFSAQQFPDLHSELNLSSLELGDSALYFCASSVALAGGLTSYNEQFFGPGTRLTVL.

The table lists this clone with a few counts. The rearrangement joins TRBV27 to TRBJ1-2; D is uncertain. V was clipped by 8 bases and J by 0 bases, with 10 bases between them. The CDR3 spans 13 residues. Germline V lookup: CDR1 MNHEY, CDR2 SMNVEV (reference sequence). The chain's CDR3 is CASFSATNYGYTF. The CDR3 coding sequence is TGTGCCAGCTTCTCAGCTACTAACTATGGCTACACCTTC.

CDR3 loop: CASSPSGVGYYEQYF. CDR3 bases: TGTGCCAGCAGCCCTAGCGGGGTGGGGTACTACGAGCAGTACTTC. The chain employs TRBV7-9 and TRBJ2-7, with 9 bases aligning to TRBD2. Germline lookup yields CDR1 SEHNR and CDR2 FQNEAQ (reference sequence). The CDR3 totals 15 residues. The V segment lost 5 bases and the J segment 3 bases; nucleotides outside the gene matches: 8.

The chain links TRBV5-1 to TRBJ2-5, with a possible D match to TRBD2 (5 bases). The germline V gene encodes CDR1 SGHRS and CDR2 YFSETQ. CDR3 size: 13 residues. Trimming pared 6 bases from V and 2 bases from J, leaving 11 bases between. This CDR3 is CASKDWGQETQYF. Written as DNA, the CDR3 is TGCGCCAGCAAGGACTGGGGACAAGAGACCCAGTACTTC.

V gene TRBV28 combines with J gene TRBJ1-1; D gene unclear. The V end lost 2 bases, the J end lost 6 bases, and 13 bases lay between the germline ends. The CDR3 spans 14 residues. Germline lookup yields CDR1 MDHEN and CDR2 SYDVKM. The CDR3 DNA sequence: TGTGCCAGCAGTTTACTCCCGGGATTCGCTGAAGCTTTCTTT. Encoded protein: CASSLLPGFAEAFF.

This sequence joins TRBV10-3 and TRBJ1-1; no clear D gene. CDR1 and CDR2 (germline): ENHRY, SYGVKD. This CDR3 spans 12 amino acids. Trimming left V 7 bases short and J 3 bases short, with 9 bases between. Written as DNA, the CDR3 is TGTGCCATCATGGGAGTCGACACTGAAGCTTTCTTT. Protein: CAIMGVDTEAFF.

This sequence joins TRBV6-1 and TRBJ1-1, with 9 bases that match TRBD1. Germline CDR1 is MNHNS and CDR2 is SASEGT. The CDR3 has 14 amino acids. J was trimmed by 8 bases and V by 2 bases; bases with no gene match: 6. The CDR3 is CASSEQGQGREAFF. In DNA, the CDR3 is TGTGCCAGCAGTGAACAAGGACAGGGGAGGGAAGCTTTCTTT.

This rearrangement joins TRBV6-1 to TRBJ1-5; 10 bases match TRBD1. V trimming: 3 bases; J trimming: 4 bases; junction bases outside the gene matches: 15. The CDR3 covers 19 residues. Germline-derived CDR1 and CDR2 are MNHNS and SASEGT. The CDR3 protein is CASSDPGTGVSRANQPQHF. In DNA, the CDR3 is TGTGCCAGCAGTGACCCCGGGACAGGGGTGTCCCGGGCGAATCAGCCCCAGCATTTT.

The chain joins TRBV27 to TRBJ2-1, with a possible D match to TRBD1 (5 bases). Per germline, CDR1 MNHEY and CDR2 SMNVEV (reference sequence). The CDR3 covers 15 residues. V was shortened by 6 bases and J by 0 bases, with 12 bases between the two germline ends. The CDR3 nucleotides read TGTGCCAGCAGGTCTACAGGAGTCTCCTACAATGAGCAGTTCTTC. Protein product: CASRSTGVSYNEQFF.

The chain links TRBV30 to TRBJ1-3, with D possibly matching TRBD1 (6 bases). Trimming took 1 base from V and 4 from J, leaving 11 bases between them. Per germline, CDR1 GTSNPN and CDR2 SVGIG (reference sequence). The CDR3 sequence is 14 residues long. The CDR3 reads CAWSAQGTGNTIYF. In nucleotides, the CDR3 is TGTGCCTGGAGTGCCCAGGGGACGGGAAACACCATATATTTT.

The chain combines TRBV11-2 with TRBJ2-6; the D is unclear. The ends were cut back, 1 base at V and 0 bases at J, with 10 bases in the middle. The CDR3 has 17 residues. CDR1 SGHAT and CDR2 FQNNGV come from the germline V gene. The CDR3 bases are TGTGCCAGCAGCTTAGTGGCGACATCCTCTGGGGCCAACGTCCTGACTTTC. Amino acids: CASSLVATSSGANVLTF.

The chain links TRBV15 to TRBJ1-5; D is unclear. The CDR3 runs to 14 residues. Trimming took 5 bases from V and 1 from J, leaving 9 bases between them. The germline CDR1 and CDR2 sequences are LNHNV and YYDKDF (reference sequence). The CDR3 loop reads CATSPGQSNQPQHF. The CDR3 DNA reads TGTGCCACCAGCCCCGGCCAAAGCAATCAGCCCCAGCATTTT.

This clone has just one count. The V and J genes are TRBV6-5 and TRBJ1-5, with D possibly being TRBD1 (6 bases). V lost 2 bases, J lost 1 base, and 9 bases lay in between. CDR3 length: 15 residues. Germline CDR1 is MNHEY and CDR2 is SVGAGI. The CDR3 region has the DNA TGTGCCAGCAGTTACGGACAGCAGAGCAATCAGCCCCAGCATTTT. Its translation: CASSYGQQSNQPQHF.

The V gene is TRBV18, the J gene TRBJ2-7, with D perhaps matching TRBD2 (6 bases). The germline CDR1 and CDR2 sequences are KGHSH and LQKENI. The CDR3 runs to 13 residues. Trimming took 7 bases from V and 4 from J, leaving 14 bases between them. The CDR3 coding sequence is TGTGCCAGCTTCCAAGGAGGGGTGTACGAGCAGTACTTC. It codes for CASFQGGVYEQYF.

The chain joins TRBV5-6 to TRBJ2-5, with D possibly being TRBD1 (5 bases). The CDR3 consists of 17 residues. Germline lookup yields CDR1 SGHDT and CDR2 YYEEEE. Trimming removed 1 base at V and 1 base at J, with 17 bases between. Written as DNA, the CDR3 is TGTGCCAGCAGCTTGCGGTTCCAGGGCAGAAGCCAAGAGACCCAGTACTTC. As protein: CASSLRFQGRSQETQYF.

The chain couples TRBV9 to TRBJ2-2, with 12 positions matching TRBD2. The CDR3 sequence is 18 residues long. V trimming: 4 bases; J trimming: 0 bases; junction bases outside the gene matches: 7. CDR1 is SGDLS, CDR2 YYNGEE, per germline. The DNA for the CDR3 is TGTGCCAGCAGCTTCGGACTAGCGGGACTAGCGAACACCGGGGAGCTGTTTTTT. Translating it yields CASSFGLAGLANTGELFF.

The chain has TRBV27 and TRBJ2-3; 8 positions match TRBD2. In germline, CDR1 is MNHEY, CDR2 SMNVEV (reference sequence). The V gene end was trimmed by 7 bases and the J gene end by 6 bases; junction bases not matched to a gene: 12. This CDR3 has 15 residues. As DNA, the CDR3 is TGTGCCAGCACATACCTCGGGGGGGATGTCGATACGCAGTATTTT. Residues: CASTYLGGDVDTQYF.

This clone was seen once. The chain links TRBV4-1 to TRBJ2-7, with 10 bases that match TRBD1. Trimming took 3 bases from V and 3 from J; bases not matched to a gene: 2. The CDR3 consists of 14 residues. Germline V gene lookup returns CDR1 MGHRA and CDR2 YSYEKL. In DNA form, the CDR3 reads TGCGCCAGCAGCCACGGGACAGGGGTCTACGAGCAGTACTTC. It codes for CASSHGTGVYEQYF.

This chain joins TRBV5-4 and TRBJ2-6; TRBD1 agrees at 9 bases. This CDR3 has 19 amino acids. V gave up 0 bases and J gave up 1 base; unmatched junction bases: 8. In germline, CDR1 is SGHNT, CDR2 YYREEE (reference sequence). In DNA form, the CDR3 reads TGTGCCAGCAGCTTGGCGGGGACAGGGCTCACATCTGGGGCCAACGTCCTGACTTTC. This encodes CASSLAGTGLTSGANVLTF.

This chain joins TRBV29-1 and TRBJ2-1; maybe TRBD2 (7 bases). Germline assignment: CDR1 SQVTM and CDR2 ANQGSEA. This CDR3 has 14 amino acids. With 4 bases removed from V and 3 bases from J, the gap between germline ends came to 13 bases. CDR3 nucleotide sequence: TGCAGCGTTGGGGTCGGGGGGCTCTACAATGAGCAGTTCTTC. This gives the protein CSVGVGGLYNEQFF.

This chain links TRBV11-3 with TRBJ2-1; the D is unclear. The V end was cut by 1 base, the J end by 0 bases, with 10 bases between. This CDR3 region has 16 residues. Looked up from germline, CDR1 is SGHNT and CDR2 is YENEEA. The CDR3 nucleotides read TGTGCCAGCAGCTTAGCCAGCACCAACTCCTACAATGAGCAGTTCTTC. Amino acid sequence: CASSLASTNSYNEQFF.

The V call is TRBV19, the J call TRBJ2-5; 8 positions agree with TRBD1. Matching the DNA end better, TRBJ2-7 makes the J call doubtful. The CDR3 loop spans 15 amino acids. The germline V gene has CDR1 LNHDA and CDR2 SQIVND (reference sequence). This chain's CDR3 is CASSEIGQGLYEQYF. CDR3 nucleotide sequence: TGTGCCAGTAGTGAAATAGGACAGGGACTCTACGAGCAGTACTTC.